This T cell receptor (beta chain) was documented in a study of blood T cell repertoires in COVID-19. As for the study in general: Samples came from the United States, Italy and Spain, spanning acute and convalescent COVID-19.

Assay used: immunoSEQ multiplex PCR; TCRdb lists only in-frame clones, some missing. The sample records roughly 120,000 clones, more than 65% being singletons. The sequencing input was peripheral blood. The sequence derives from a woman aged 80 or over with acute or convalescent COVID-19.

Here the CDR3 reads CASTLQGDTEAFF. The CDR3 coding sequence is TGTGCCAGCACCCTACAGGGGGACACTGAAGCTTTCTTT. This sequence joins TRBV7-2 and TRBJ1-1; 8 bases are a match to TRBD1. From germline, CDR1 is SGHTA and CDR2 FQGNSA. V shed 7 bases and J 3 bases; nucleotides not matched to a gene: 4. The CDR3 has 13 amino acids.